This TCR beta chain was observed in a study of identical twins. The CDR3 has 14 amino acids. V shed 6 bases and J shed 6 bases, with 18 bases lying between them. Template switching added a universal primer binding site, and final cDNA carried unique molecular identifiers. TCRdb re-called the 5' RACE reads through MiXCR, storing one row per CDR3 protein. This sample has roughly 700,000 distinct CDR3 sequences; over 8.5% occur once, and the top ten carry approximately 0.96%. All donors were healthy Caucasians. This clonotype was counted at least ten times. These same data were also listed under a study on yellow fever vaccine responses in identical twins. Per that study: Reportedly, the response of twins' T cells to the vaccine seemed partly convergent, partly personalized.

V gene TRBV12-3 or TRBV12-4 combines with J gene TRBJ2-7; D call uncertain. The TCR sequence derives from a woman between 18 and 29 years old in good health. The specimen sequenced was PBMCs. CDR3 amino acids: CASSPPPGMFEQYF. DNA of the CDR3: TGTGCCAGCAGCCCCCCCCCGGGTATGTTCGAGCAGTACTTC.